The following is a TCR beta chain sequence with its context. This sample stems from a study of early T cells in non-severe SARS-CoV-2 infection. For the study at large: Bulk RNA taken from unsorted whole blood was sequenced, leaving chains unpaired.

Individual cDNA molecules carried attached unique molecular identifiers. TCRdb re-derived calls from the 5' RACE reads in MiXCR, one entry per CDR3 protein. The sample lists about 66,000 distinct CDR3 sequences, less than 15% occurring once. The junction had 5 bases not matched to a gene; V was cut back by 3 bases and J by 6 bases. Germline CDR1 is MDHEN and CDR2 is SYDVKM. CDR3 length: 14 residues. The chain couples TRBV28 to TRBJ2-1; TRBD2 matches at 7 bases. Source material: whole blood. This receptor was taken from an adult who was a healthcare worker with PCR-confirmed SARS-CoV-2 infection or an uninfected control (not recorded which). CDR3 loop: CASSLGRGGNEQFF. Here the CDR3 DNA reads TGTGCCAGCAGTTTGGGGCGCGGGGGCAATGAGCAGTTCTTC.